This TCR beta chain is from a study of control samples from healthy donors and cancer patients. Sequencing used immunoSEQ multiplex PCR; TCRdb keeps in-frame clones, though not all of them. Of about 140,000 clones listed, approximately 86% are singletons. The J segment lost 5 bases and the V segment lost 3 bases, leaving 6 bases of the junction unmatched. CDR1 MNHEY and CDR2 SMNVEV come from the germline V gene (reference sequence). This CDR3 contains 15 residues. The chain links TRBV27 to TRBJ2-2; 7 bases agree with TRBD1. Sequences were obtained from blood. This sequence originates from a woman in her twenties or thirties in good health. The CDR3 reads CASSFAETGTGELFF. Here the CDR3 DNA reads TGTGCCAGCAGTTTTGCCGAGACAGGGACCGGGGAGCTGTTTTTT.